This TCR beta chain was recovered during a study of tumour-infiltrating T cells in Burkitt lymphoma. Study background: This cohort included all epidemiological subtypes of Burkitt lymphoma.

Assay used: immunoSEQ multiplex PCR; TCRdb lists only in-frame clones, some missing. The data hold a few hundred clones, with 35% to 55% observed a single time. The clonotype was recovered from a human donor with Burkitt lymphoma. Sequencing was carried out using tumor tissue.

CDR3 loop: CASSTLGGREAFF. The CDR3 DNA follows: TGTGCCAGCAGTACACTGGGGGGGCGCGAAGCTTTCTTT. This chain uses TRBV27 with TRBJ1-1; maybe TRBD1 (6 bases). Germline loops: CDR1 MNHEY, CDR2 SMNVEV (reference sequence). V lost 5 bases and J 8 bases, leaving 15 bases between the germline ends. This CDR3 comprises 13 residues.